This TCR beta chain was sequenced in a study of blood T cell repertoires in COVID-19. The CDR3 spans 13 residues. With 5 bases removed from V and 2 bases from J, the gap between germline ends came to 9 bases. Germline V gene data show CDR1 as LNHDA and CDR2 as SQIVND (reference sequence). In the source study's methods: The assay estimated nucleated cells by amplifying reference gene primers. Measured with immunoSEQ multiplex PCR; TCRdb has only the in-frame clones, and not every one. D and trimming come from the DNA, and the V and J calls and clone size come from that table. The sample has about 160,000 clones; 85% to 90% are singletons.

The chain employs TRBV19 and TRBJ1-1; D gene ambiguous. The TCR comes from a man aged 55 to 70 with COVID-19, enrolled during active disease. Material for sequencing was peripheral blood. This CDR3 reads CASSYKVNTEAFF. The CDR3 DNA sequence: TGTGCCAGTAGTTACAAAGTAAACACTGAAGCTTTCTTT.